This TCR beta chain was found in a study of cytomegalovirus exposure and HLA in healthy donors. General study findings and limits: A list of around 150 TCR beta chains associated with cytomegalovirus was given. Upon later analysis, TCR association rates were observed to vary by HLA locus, being highest for DRB1 and lowest for HLA-C.

Germline V lookup: CDR1 LNHDA, CDR2 SQIVND (reference sequence). The J segment lost 7 bases and the V segment lost 1 base, leaving 2 bases of the junction unmatched. CDR3 size: 14 residues. On this clone: As yet, its antigen is unknown.

PCR employed 60 Vbeta and 13 Jbeta primers. The data were produced by immunoSEQ multiplex PCR, yet TCRdb's version contains in-frame clones alone and is incomplete. The data hold around 150,000 clones, with 76% observed a single time. The rearrangement links TRBV19 to TRBJ2-1; TRBD1 matches at 9 bases. This sequence was found in a man aged 18 to 30 in good health and CMV-seronegative. The material sequenced was PBMCs. This CDR3 is CASSIADRGNEQFF. The CDR3 bases are TGTGCCAGTAGTATAGCGGACAGGGGTAATGAGCAGTTCTTC.